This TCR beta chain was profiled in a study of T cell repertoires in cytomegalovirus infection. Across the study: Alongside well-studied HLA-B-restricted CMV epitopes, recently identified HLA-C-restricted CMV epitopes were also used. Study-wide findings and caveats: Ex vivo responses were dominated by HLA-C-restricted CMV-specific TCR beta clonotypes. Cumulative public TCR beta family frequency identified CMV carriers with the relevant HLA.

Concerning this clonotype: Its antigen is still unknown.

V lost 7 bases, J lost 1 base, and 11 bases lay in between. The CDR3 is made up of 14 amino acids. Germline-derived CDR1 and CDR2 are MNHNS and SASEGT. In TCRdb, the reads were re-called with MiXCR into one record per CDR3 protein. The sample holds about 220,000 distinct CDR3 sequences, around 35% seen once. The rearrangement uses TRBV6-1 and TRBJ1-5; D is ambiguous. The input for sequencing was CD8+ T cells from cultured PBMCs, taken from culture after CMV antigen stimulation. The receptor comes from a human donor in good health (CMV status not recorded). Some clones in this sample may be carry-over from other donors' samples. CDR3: CASNSDGSNQPQHF. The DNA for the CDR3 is TGTGCCAGCAATTCGGACGGGAGCAATCAGCCCCAGCATTTT.